One and the same sample provided the 18 T cell receptor beta chains below, sequenced in a study of OX40 agonist ivuxolimab in advanced cancers. TCRdb's table, derived via immunoSEQ multiplex PCR, lists solely in-frame clones and lacks some. Of some 110,000 clones in the sample, 90% to 95% are singletons; the top ten hold 0.15% to 0.17%. Sequenced here: CD4+ or CD8+ T cells sorted from blood, sampled in a trial of the OX40 agonist ivuxolimab. These receptors came from an adult with an advanced solid tumor such as melanoma, head and neck, liver or kidney cancer.

The chain combines TRBV28 with TRBJ1-2; unclear D gene. This CDR3 spans 11 amino acids. Germline V gives CDR1 MDHEN, CDR2 SYDVKM. Trimming took 2 bases from V and 7 from J, leaving 5 bases between them. The CDR3 spells CASSLNGGYTF. CDR3 bases: TGTGCCAGCAGTTTAAACGGTGGCTACACCTTC.

CDR3 region: CASSLTLETNQQFF. The CDR3 DNA reads TGTGCCAGCAGCTTAACGTTGGAAACTAATCAGCAGTTCTTC. The V call is TRBV7-3, the J call TRBJ2-1; D unresolved. The CDR3 has 14 amino acids. The germline gives CDR1 SGHTA, CDR2 FQGTGA. V was cut by 0 bases and J by 11 bases, with 14 bases left in between. The complete variable domain, with remaining parts taken from reference TRBV7-3 and TRBJ2-1, reads GAGVSQTPSNKVTEKGKYVELRCDPISGHTALYWYRQSLGQGPEFLIYFQGTGAADDSGLPNDRFFAVRPEGSVSTLKIQRTERGDSAVYLCASSLTLETNQQFFGPGTRLTVL.

The genes are TRBV7-9 and TRBJ2-2; D might be TRBD1 (6 bases). The germline V gene has CDR1 SEHNR and CDR2 FQNEAQ (reference sequence). The CDR3 consists of 14 residues. V shed 5 bases and J shed 4 bases, with 11 bases lying between them. The CDR3: CASSLDSRTGELFF. In nucleotides, the CDR3 is TGTGCCAGCAGCCTGGACAGCCGCACCGGGGAGCTGTTTTTT.

The gene calls are TRBV4-1 and TRBJ2-1; TRBD1 matches 7 bases. This CDR3 comprises 16 residues. The V segment lost 4 bases and the J segment 7 bases; nucleotides outside the gene matches: 13. Germline V lookup: CDR1 MGHRA, CDR2 YSYEKL. CDR3 coding DNA: TGCGCCAGCAGCCGTCTCCGCGGCCAGGGGGATAATGAGCAGTTCTTC. The encoded protein is CASSRLRGQGDNEQFF.

The genes are TRBV19 and TRBJ1-1; perhaps TRBD1 as D (5 bases). CDR1 is LNHDA and CDR2 is SQIVND in the germline V gene (reference sequence). V lost 8 bases and J lost 11, with 18 bases in between. This CDR3 region has 12 residues. CDR3 in DNA: TGTGCCAGTGGCGGGGGACTGACAGACGCTTTCTTT. It is translated as CASGGGLTDAFF. The entire variable domain, with the rest obtained from reference TRBV19 and TRBJ1-1, is as follows: DGGITQSPKYLFRKEGQNVTLSCEQNLNHDAMYWYRQDPGQGLRLIYYSQIVNDFQKGDIAEGYSVSREKKESFPLTVTSAQKNPTAFYLCASGGGLTDAFFGQGTRLTVV.

The chain uses TRBV4-2 and TRBJ2-5, with TRBD2 matching 12 bases. Per germline, CDR1 LGHNA and CDR2 YNFKEQ. V was pared by 3 bases and J by 5 bases, with 7 bases of the junction left unmatched. The CDR3 is 16 residues long. DNA for the CDR3: TGTGCCAGCAGCCACCTGCTAGCGGGGGGGCATGAGACCCAGTACTTC. As protein: CASSHLLAGGHETQYF.

The chain combines TRBV28 with TRBJ2-7; 8 bases match TRBD1. Unmatched junction bases numbered 9, after V lost 5 bases and J lost 12 bases. The germline CDR1 and CDR2 sequences are MDHEN and SYDVKM. The CDR3 length is 12 residues. As DNA, the CDR3 is TGTGCCAGCAGTGGGGGGACAGGAGCTTCGTACTTC. Protein product: CASSGGTGASYF.

The table lists this clone with a count of one. The chain has TRBV27 and TRBJ1-1; tentative D call: TRBD1 (6 bases). The CDR3 has 14 residues. Trimming pared 6 bases from V and 0 bases from J, leaving 11 bases between. Looked up from germline, CDR1 is MNHEY and CDR2 is SMNVEV (reference sequence). The CDR3 is CASSSGQLNTEAFF. In DNA, the CDR3 is TGTGCCAGCAGCTCCGGACAGTTGAACACTGAAGCTTTCTTT.

The chain couples TRBV19 to TRBJ2-1, with 13 bases aligning to TRBD2. V shed 6 bases and J 2 bases; nucleotides not matched to a gene: 10. The CDR3 has 18 amino acids. Looked up from germline, CDR1 is LNHDA and CDR2 is SQIVND (reference sequence). The CDR3 DNA is TGTGCCAGTAGCAACCCCACTGGACTAGCGGGGGCCTACAATGAGCAGTTCTTC. Its protein product is CASSNPTGLAGAYNEQFF. The whole variable domain, remainder taken from reference TRBV19 and TRBJ2-1, is DGGITQSPKYLFRKEGQNVTLSCEQNLNHDAMYWYRQDPGQGLRLIYYSQIVNDFQKGDIAEGYSVSREKKESFPLTVTSAQKNPTAFYLCASSNPTGLAGAYNEQFFGPGTRLTVL.

The CDR3 DNA reads TGTGCCAGCAGCCAATCCGGACATAACAATCAGCCCCAGCATTTT. This gives the protein CASSQSGHNNQPQHF. This rearrangement joins TRBV7-8 to TRBJ1-5; D is perhaps TRBD1 (5 bases). Germline-derived CDR1 and CDR2 are SGHVS and FQNEAQ. The CDR3 is made up of 15 amino acids. The V end lost 5 bases, the J end lost 3 bases, and 14 bases lay between the germline ends. Full variable domain (missing parts from reference TRBV7-8 and TRBJ1-5): GAGVSQSPRYKVAKRGQDVALRCDPISGHVSLFWYQQALGQGPEFLTYFQNEAQLDKSGLPSDRFFAERPEGSVSTLKIQRTQQEDSAVYLCASSQSGHNNQPQHFGDGTRLSIL.

The genes are TRBV14 and TRBJ2-1, with 14 positions matching TRBD2. V was pared by 1 base and J by 9 bases, with 2 bases of the junction left unmatched. This CDR3 is 15 amino acids long. Germline CDR1 is SGHDN and CDR2 is FVKESK. The CDR3 spells CASSQGLAGGGEQFF. CDR3 nucleotide sequence: TGTGCCAGCAGCCAAGGACTAGCGGGAGGGGGTGAGCAGTTCTTC. The whole variable domain, filled in from reference TRBV14 and TRBJ2-1, reads EAGVTQFPSHSVIEKGQTVTLRCDPISGHDNLYWYRRVMGKEIKFLLHFVKESKQDESGMPNNRFLAERTGGTYSTLKVQPAELEDSGVYFCASSQGLAGGGEQFFGPGTRLTVL.

The genes are TRBV18 and TRBJ2-6, with D perhaps matching TRBD1 (6 bases). The CDR3 totals 17 residues. Germline V gene sequence: CDR1 KGHSH, CDR2 LQKENI. V lost 8 bases to trimming and J lost 0 bases, with 17 bases between them. CDR3 DNA sequence: TGTGCCAGCCAAGCAGGGACACAGAGCTCTGGGGCCAACGTCCTGACTTTC. It translates to CASQAGTQSSGANVLTF.

J is TRBJ1-6 and V is TRBV6-1; D is undetermined. The CDR3 consists of 17 residues. The V gene's germline CDR1 is MNHNS and CDR2 SASEGT. Trimming cost V 2 bases and J 2 bases, with 13 bases left between them. CDR3 sequence reads: CASSELGTRAYNSPLHF. The CDR3 region has the DNA TGTGCCAGCAGTGAACTCGGCACCCGGGCCTATAATTCACCCCTCCACTTT.

The chain has TRBV19 and TRBJ1-4, with TRBD1 matching 11 bases. The CDR3 has 15 residues. The junction had 1 base not matched to a gene; V was cut back by 7 bases and J by 0 bases. Germline CDR1 and CDR2: LNHDA and SQIVND (reference sequence). CDR3 residues: CASKGQGATNEKLFF. The DNA of the CDR3 is TGTGCCAGTAAGGGACAGGGGGCAACTAATGAAAAACTGTTTTTT.

This clone was detected once. J is TRBJ2-7 and V is TRBV15; the D is unclear. Trimming shortened V by 0 bases and J by 3 bases, and 6 bases separated the two germline ends. CDR1 is LNHNV, CDR2 YYDKDF, per germline (reference sequence). CDR3 length: 13 residues. The CDR3: CATSRDRNYEQYF. CDR3 sequence (DNA): TGTGCCACCAGCAGAGACCGTAACTACGAGCAGTACTTC.

The rearrangement joins TRBV19 to TRBJ1-1; D gene uncertain. The germline CDR1 and CDR2 sequences are LNHDA and SQIVND (reference sequence). The germline V and J ends were trimmed by 6 bases and 0 bases, with 14 bases remaining between them. The CDR3 extends over 15 amino acids. Here the CDR3 DNA reads TGTGCCAGTAGGCCCCAGGTCAGGATGAACACTGAAGCTTTCTTT. Protein sequence: CASRPQVRMNTEAFF.

Worth noting for this clone: Other DNA sequences in the sample encode the same CDR3. The chain carries TRBV14 and TRBJ2-2, with D perhaps being TRBD1 or TRBD2 (5 bases each). In germline, CDR1 is SGHDN, CDR2 FVKESK. This CDR3 comprises 15 residues. Trimming took off 0 bases at V and 6 bases at J, with 11 bases between the two ends. Here the CDR3 reads CASSQEGRGPGELFF. DNA for the CDR3: TGTGCCAGCAGCCAAGAGGGGCGAGGGCCCGGGGAGCTGTTTTTT.

The chain joins TRBV20-1 to TRBJ2-1, with D uncertain. Germline V lookup: CDR1 DFQATT, CDR2 SNEGSKA (reference sequence). V dropped 0 bases and J dropped 4 bases, with 1 base sitting between them. The CDR3 has 11 amino acids. CDR3 amino acids: CSARDYNEQFF. CDR3 coding DNA: TGCAGTGCTAGAGATTACAATGAGCAGTTCTTC.